This paragraph covers one T cell receptor beta chain sequence. Its antigen is still unknown. Clones were sequenced by immunoSEQ multiplex PCR, and TCRdb holds only the in-frame ones, with some missing. The sample lists tens of thousands of clones, roughly 78% seen once, with roughly 10% in the top ten. Time point indicated: cycle 4 day 1 (C4D1), after less than seven weeks of nivolumab. Each patient experienced a relapse that followed autologous stem cell transplantation, and brentuximab vedotin exposure varied. This entry is derived from a study of PD-1 blockade in classical Hodgkin lymphoma. Regarding the study as a whole: Compared with baseline, CD4+ but not CD8+ TCR diversity had risen significantly by C4D1.

V was cut by 2 bases and J by 11 bases, with 9 bases left in between. Germline V CDR1 and CDR2: SEHNR, FQNEAQ (reference sequence). The CDR3 consists of 11 residues. The sequences come from peripheral blood mononuclear cells (PBMCs), collected before the fourth cycle of nivolumab. The chain has TRBV7-9 and TRBJ1-2; D is unresolved. The sequence derives from a human donor with classical Hodgkin lymphoma. The CDR3 protein is CASSLSAGYTF. In nucleotides, the CDR3 is TGTGCCAGCAGCTTATCGGCCGGGTACACCTTC.